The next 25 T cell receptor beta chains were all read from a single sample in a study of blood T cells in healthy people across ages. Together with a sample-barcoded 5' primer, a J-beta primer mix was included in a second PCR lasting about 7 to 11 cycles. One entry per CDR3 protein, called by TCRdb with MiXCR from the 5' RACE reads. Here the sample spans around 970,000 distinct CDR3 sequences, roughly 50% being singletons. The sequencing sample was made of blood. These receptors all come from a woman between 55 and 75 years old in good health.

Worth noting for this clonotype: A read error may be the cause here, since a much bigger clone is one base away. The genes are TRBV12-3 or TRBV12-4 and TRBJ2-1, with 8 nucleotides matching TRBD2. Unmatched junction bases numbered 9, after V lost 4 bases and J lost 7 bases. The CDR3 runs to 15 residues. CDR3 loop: CASSCSAGGSNEQFF. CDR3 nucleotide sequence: TGTGCCAGCAGTTGTAGTGCGGGAGGATCAAATGAGCAGTTCTTC.

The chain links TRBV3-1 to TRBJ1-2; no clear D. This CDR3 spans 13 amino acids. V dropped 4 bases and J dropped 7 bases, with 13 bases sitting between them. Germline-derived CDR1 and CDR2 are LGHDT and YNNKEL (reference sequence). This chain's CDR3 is CASSPDWTTGYTF. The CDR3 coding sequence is TGTGCCAGCAGCCCCGACTGGACGACTGGCTACACCTTC.

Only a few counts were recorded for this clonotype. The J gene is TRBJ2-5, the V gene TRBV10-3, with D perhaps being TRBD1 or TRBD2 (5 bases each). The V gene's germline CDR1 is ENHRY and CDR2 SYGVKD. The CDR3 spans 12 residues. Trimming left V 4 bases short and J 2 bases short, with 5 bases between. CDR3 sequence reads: CAISGGQETQYF. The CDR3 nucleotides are TGTGCCATCAGTGGGGGGCAAGAGACCCAGTACTTC.

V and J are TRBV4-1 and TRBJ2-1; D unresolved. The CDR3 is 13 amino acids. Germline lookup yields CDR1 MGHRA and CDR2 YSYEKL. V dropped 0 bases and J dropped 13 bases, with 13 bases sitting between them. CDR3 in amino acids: CASSQDTVRSQFF. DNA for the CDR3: TGCGCCAGCAGCCAAGATACAGTTCGGTCCCAGTTCTTC.

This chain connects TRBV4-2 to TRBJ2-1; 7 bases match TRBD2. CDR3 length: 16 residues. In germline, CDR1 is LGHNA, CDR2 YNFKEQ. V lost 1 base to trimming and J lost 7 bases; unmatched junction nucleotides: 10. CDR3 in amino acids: CASSQVVGGEPNEQFF. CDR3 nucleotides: TGTGCCAGCAGCCAAGTTGTGGGGGGGGAGCCAAATGAGCAGTTCTTC.

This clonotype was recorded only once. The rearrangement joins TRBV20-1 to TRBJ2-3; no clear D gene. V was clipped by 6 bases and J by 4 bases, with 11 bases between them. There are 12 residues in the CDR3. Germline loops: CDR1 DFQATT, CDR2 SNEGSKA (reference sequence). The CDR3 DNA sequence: TGCAGTGCGTGCCCGACCGCAGATACGCAGTATTTT. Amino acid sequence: CSACPTADTQYF.

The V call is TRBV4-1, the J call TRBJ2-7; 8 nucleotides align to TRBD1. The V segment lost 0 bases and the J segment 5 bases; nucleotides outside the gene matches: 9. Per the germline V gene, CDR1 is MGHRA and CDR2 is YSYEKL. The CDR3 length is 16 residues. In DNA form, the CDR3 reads TGCGCCAGCAGCCAAGAGTCTCGGACAGGGAAAGACGAGCAGTACTTC. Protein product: CASSQESRTGKDEQYF.

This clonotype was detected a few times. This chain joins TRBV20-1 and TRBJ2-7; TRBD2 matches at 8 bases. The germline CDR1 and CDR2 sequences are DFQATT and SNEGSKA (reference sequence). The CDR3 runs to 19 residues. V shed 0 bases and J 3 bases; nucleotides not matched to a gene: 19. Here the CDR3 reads CSARDTRVQPGLGNYEQYF. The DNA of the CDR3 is TGCAGTGCTAGAGATACAAGAGTGCAACCGGGACTAGGGAACTACGAGCAGTACTTC.

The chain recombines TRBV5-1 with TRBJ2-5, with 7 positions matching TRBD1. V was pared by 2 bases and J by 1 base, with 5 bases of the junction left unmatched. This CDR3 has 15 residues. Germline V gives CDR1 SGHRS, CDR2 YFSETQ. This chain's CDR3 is CASSLGTARQETQYF. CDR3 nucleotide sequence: TGCGCCAGCAGCTTAGGGACAGCCCGCCAAGAGACCCAGTACTTC.

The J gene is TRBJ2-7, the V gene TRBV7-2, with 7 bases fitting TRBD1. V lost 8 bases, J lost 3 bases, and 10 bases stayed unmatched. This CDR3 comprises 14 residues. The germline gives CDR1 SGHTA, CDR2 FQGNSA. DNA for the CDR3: TGTGCCAGCGCCGAGGGGGCGACTAACTACGAGCAGTACTTC. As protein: CASAEGATNYEQYF.

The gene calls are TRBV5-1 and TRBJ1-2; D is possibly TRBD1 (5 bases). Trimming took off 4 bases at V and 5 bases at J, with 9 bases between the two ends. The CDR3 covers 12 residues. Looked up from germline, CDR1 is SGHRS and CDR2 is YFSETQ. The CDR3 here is CASSNDRYGYTF. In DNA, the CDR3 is TGCGCCAGCAGCAACGACAGATATGGCTACACCTTC.

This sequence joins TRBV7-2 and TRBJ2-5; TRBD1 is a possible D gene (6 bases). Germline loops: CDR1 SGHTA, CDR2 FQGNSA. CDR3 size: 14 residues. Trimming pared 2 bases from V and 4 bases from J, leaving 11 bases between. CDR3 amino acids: CASSLTGSVETQYF. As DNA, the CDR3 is TGTGCCAGCAGCTTAACAGGGTCGGTAGAGACCCAGTACTTC.

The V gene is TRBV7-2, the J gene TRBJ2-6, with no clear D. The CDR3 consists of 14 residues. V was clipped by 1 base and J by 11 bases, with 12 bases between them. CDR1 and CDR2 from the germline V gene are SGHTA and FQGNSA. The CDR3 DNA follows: TGTGCCAGCAGCTTAGGATCGATTTTCGACGTCCTGACTTTC. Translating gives CASSLGSIFDVLTF.

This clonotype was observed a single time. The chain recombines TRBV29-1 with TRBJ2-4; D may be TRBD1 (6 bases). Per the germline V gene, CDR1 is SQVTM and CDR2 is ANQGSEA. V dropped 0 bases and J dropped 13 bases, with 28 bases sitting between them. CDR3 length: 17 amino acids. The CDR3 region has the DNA TGCAGCGTTGAAGATTGGAAGACAGGTCCAAATTTGGGTGAGCAGTACTTC. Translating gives CSVEDWKTGPNLGEQYF. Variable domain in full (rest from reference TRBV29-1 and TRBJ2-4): SAVISQKPSRDICQRGTSLTIQCQVDSQVTMMFWYRQQPGQSLTLIATANQGSEATYESGFVIDKFPISRPNLTFSTLTVSNMSPEDSSIYLCSVEDWKTGPNLGEQYFGAGTRLSVL.

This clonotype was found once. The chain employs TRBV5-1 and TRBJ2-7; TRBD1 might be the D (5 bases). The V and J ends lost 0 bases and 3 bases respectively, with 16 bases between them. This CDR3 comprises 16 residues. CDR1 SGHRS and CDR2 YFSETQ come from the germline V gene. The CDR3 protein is CASSLGPVQDLYEQYF. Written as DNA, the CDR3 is TGCGCCAGCAGCTTGGGGCCTGTACAGGACCTCTACGAGCAGTACTTC. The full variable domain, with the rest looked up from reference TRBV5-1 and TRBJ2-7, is KAGVTQTPRYLIKTRGQQVTLSCSPISGHRSVSWYQQTPGQGLQFLFEYFSETQRNKGNFPGRFSGRQFSNSRSEMNVSTLELGDSALYLCASSLGPVQDLYEQYFGPGTRLTVT.

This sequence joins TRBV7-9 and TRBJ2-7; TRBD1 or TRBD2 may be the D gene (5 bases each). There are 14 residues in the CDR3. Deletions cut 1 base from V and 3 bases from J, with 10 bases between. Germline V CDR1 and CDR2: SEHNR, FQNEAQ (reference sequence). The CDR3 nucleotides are TGTGCCAGCAGCTTAGATTGGGGGATCTACGAGCAGTACTTC. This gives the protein CASSLDWGIYEQYF.

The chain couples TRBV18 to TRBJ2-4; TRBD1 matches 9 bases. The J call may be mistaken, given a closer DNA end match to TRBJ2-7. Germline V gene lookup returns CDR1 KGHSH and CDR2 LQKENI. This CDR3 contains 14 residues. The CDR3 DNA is TGTGCCAGCTCCGCGATGGGACAGGGACACGAGCAGTACTTC. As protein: CASSAMGQGHEQYF.

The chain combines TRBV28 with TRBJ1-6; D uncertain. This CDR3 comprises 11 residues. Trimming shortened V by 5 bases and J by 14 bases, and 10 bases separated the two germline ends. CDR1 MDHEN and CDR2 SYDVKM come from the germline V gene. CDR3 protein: CASSTHRSLHF. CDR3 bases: TGTGCCAGCAGTACCCATCGGTCCCTCCACTTT. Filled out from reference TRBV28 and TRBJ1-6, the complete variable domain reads DVKVTQSSRYLVKRTGEKVFLECVQDMDHENMFWYRQDPGLGLRLIYFSYDVKMKEKGDIPEGYSVSREKKERFSLILESASTNQTSMYLCASSTHRSLHFGNGTRLTVT.

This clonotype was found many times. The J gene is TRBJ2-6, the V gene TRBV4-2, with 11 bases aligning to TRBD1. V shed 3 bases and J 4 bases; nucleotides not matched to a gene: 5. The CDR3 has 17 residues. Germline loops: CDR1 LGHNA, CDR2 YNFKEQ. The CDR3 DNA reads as TGTGCCAGCAGCCAGGACAGGGGGCTCATGGGGGCCAACGTCCTGACTTTC. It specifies CASSQDRGLMGANVLTF.

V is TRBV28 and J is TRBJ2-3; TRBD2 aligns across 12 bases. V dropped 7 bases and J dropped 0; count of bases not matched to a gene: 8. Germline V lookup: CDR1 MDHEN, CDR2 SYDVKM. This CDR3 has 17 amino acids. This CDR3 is CASITSGRFGSTDTQYF. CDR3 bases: TGTGCCAGCATTACTAGCGGGAGGTTCGGAAGCACAGATACGCAGTATTTT.

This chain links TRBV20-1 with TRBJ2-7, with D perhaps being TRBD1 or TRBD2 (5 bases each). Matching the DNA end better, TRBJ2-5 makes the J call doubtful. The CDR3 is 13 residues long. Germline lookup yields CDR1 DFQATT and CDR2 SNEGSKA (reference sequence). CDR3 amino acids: CSASPPWGETQYF. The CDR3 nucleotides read TGCAGTGCTAGCCCTCCGTGGGGGGAGACCCAGTACTTC.

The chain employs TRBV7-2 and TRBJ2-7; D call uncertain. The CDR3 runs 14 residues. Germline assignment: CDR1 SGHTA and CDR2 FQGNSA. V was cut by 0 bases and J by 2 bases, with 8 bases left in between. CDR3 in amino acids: CASSLAQEPYEQYF. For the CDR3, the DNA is TGTGCCAGCAGCTTAGCCCAGGAACCCTACGAGCAGTACTTC.

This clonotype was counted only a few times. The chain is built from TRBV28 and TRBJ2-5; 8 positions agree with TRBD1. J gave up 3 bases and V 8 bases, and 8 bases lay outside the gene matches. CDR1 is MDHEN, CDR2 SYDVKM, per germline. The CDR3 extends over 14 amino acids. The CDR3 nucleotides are TGTGCCAGCGGAAGACAGGGGAACGAAGAGACCCAGTACTTC. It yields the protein CASGRQGNEETQYF.

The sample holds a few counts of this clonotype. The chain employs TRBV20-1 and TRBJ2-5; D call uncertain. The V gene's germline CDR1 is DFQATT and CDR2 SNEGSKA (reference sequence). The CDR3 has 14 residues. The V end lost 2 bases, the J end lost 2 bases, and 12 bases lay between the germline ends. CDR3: CSARIRPIQETQYF. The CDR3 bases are TGCAGTGCTAGAATCCGGCCCATACAAGAGACCCAGTACTTC.

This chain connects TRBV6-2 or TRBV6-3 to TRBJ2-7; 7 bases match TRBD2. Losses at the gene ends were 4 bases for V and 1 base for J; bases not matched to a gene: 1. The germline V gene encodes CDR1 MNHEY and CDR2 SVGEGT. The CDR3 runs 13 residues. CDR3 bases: TGTGCCAGCAGTTGGACTAGGTCCTACGAGCAGTACTTC. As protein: CASSWTRSYEQYF.